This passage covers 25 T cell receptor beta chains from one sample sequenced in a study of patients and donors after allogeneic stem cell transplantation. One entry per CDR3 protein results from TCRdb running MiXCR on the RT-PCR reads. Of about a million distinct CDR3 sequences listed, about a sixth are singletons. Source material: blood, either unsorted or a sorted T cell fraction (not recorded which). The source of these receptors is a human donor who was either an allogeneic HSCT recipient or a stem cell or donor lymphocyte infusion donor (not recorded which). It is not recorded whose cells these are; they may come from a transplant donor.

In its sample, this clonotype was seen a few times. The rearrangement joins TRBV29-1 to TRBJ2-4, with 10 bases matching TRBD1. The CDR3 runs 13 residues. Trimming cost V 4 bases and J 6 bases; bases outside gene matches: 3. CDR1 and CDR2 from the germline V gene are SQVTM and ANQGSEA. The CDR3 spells CSVGQGAGNIQYF. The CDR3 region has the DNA TGCAGCGTTGGACAGGGGGCGGGAAACATTCAGTACTTC.

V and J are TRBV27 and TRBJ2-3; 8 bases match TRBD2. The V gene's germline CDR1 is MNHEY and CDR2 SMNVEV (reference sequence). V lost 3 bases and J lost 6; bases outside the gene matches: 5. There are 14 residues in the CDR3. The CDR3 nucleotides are TGTGCCAGCAGTTTCTTAGCGGGGAAGGATACGCAGTATTTT. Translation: CASSFLAGKDTQYF.

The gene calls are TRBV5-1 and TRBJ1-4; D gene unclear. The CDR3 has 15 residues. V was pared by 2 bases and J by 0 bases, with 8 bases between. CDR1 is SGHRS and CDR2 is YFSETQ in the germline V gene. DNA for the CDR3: TGCGCCAGCAGCTTACGAATTGCAACTAATGAAAAACTGTTTTTT. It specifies CASSLRIATNEKLFF.

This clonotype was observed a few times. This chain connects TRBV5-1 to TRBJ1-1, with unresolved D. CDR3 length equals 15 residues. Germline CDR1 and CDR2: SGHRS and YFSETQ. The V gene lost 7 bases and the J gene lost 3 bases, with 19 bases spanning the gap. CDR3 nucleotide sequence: TGCGCCAGCTCCCACTCCGGGCGGATGTACACTGAAGCTTTCTTT. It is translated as CASSHSGRMYTEAFF. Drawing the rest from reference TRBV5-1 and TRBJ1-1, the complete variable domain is KAGVTQTPRYLIKTRGQQVTLSCSPISGHRSVSWYQQTPGQGLQFLFEYFSETQRNKGNFPGRFSGRQFSNSRSEMNVSTLELGDSALYLCASSHSGRMYTEAFFGQGTRLTVV.

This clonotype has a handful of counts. The DNA of the CDR3 is TGTGCCAGCAGACTAGGACAGGGCGACCAGCCCCAGCATTTT. It translates to CASRLGQGDQPQHF. The rearrangement joins TRBV12-3 or TRBV12-4 to TRBJ1-5; TRBD1 agrees at 8 bases. The CDR3 totals 14 residues. Unmatched junction bases numbered 8, after V lost 6 bases and J lost 7 bases.

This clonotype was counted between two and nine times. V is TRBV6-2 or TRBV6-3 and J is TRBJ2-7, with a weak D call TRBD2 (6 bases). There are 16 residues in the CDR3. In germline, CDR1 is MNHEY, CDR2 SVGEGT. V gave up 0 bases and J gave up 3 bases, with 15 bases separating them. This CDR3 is CASSYSIRDFLYEQYF. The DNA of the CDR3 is TGTGCCAGCAGTTACTCGATTCGGGACTTCCTCTACGAGCAGTACTTC.

This CDR3 reads CASSDFPGTEAFF. CDR3 in DNA: TGTGCCAGCAGTGACTTCCCAGGGACCGAAGCTTTCTTT. J is TRBJ1-1 and V is TRBV6-4, with D maybe TRBD1 (5 bases). Trimming left V 1 base short and J 8 bases short, with 11 bases between. This CDR3 region has 13 residues. CDR1 is MRHNA, CDR2 SNTAGT, per germline.

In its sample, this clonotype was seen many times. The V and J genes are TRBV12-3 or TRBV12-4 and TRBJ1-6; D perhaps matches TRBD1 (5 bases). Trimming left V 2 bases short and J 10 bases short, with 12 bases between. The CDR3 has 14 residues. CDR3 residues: CASSLSSGNSPLHF. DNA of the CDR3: TGTGCCAGCAGTTTAAGTTCAGGGAACTCACCCCTCCACTTT.

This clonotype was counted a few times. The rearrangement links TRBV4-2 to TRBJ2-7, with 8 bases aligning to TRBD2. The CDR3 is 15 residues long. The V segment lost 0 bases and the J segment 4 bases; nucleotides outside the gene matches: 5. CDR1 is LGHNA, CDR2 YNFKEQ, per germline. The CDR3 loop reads CASSQELAGLYEQYF. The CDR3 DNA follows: TGTGCCAGCAGCCAAGAGCTAGCGGGCCTTTACGAGCAGTACTTC.

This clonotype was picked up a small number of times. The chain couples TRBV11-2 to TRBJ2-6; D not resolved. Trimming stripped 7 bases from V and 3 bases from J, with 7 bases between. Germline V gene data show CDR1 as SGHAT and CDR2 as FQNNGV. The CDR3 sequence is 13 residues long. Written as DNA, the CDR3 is TGTGCCAGCACCCCCTTTGGGGCCAACGTCCTGACTTTC. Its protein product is CASTPFGANVLTF.

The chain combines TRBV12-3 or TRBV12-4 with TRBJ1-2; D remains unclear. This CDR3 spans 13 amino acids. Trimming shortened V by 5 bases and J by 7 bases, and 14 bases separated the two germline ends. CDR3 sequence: CASSPQNTVGYTF. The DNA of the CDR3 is TGTGCCAGCAGTCCTCAGAACACCGTTGGCTACACCTTC.

CDR3 nucleotide sequence: TGTGCCAGCAGCTTCCGACCAACCAATGAGCAGTTCTTC. It encodes CASSFRPTNEQFF. The chain carries TRBV12-3 or TRBV12-4 and TRBJ2-1; D not resolved. The CDR3 runs 13 residues. The V end was cut by 6 bases, the J end by 6 bases, with 12 bases between.

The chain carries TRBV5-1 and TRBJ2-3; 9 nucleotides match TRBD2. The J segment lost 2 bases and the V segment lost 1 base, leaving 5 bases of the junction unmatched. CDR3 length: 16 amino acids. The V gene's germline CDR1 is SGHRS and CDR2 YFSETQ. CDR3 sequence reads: CASSLPRLADTDTQYF. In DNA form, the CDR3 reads TGCGCCAGCAGCTTGCCCAGACTAGCGGACACAGATACGCAGTATTTT.

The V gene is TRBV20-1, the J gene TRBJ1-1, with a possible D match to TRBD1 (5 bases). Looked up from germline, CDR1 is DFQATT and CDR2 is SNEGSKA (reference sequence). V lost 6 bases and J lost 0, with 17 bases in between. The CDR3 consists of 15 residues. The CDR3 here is CSAGGYGTMNTEAFF. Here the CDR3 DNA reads TGCAGTGCAGGCGGGTACGGGACTATGAACACTGAAGCTTTCTTT.

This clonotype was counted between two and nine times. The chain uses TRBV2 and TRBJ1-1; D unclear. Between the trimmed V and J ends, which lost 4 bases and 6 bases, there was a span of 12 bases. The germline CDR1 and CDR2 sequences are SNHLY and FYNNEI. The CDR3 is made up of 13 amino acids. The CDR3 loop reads CASSAPLVPEAFF. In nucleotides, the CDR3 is TGTGCCAGCAGTGCCCCCTTAGTCCCTGAAGCTTTCTTT.

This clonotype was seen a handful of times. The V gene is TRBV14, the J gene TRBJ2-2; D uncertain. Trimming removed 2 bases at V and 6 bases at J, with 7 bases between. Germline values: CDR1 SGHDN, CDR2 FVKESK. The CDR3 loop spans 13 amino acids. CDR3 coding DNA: TGTGCCAGCAGCCAATTTGGGGCCGGGGAGCTGTTTTTT. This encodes CASSQFGAGELFF.

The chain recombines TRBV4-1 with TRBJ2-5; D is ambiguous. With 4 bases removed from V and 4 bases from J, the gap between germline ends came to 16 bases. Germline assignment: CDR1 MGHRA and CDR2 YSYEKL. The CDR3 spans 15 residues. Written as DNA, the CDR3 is TGCGCCAGCAGCCTGGGTACCATAAAGGGAGAGACCCAGTACTTC. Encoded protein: CASSLGTIKGETQYF.

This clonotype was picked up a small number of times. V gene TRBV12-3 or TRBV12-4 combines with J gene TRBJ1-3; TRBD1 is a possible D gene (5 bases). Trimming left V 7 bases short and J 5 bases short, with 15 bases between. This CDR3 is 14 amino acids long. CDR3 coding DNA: TGTGCCAGCAATAGCGGGGCGAGCAGAAACACCATATATTTT. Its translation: CASNSGASRNTIYF.

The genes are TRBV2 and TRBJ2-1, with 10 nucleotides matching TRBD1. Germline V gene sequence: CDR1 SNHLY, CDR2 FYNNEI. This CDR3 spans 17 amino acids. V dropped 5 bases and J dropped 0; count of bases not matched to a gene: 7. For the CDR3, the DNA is TGTGCCAGCAGTTATCCCCGGACAGGGGGCTCCTACAATGAGCAGTTCTTC. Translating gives CASSYPRTGGSYNEQFF. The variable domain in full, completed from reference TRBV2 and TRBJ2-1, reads EPEVTQTPSHQVTQMGQEVILRCVPISNHLYFYWYRQILGQKVEFLVSFYNNEISEKSEIFDDQFSVERPDGSNFTLKIRSTKLEDSAMYFCASSYPRTGGSYNEQFFGPGTRLTVL.

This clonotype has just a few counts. CDR3 residues: CATSRDGGRAGNEQFF. In DNA form, the CDR3 reads TGTGCCACCAGCAGAGACGGCGGGAGGGCTGGGAATGAGCAGTTCTTC. V is TRBV15 and J is TRBJ2-1, with TRBD2 identical over 9 bases. The CDR3 is 16 amino acids. The V segment lost 0 bases and the J segment 7 bases; nucleotides outside the gene matches: 7. Germline V CDR1 and CDR2: LNHNV, YYDKDF (reference sequence). The full variable domain, in which reference TRBV15 and TRBJ2-1 provide the parts outside the CDR3, is DAMVIQNPRYQVTQFGKPVTLSCSQTLNHNVMYWYQQKSSQAPKLLFHYYDKDFNNEADTPDNFQSRRPNTSFCFLDIRSPGLGDTAMYLCATSRDGGRAGNEQFFGPGTRLTVL.

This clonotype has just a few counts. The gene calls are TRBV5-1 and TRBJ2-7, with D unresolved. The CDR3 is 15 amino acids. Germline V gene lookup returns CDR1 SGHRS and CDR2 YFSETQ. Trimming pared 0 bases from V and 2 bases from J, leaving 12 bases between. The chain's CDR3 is CASSLAFAGTYEQYF. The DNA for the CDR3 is TGCGCCAGCAGCTTGGCCTTTGCCGGAACCTACGAGCAGTACTTC.

The CDR3 sequence is CASSSQEIYGYTF. In nucleotides, the CDR3 is TGTGCCAGCTCGTCACAGGAGATCTATGGCTACACCTTC. The chain employs TRBV18 and TRBJ1-2; TRBD1 might be the D (5 bases). The V gene's germline CDR1 is KGHSH and CDR2 LQKENI. There are 13 residues in the CDR3. V was cut by 6 bases and J by 4 bases, with 12 bases left in between.

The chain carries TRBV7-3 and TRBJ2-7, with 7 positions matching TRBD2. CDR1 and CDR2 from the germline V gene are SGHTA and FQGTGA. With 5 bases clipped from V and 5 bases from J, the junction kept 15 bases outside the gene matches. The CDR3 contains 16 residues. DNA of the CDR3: TGTGCCAGCAGCCCTTCTATAGCGGGTCCCCGCCACGAGCAGTACTTC. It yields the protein CASSPSIAGPRHEQYF.

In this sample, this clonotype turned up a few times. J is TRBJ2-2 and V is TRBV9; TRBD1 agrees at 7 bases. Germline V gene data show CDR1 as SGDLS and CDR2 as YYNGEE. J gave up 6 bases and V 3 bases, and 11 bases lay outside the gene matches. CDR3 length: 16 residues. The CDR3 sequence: CASSARQGLDAGELFF. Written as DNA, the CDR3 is TGTGCCAGCAGCGCCCGACAGGGCTTGGATGCCGGGGAGCTGTTTTTT.

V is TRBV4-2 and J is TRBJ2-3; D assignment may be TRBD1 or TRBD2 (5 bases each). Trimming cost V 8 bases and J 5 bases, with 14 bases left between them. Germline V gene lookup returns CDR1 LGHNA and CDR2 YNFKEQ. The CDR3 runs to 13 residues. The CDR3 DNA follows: TGTGCCAGCGGGACCCTTGCCGGAGATACGCAGTATTTT. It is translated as CASGTLAGDTQYF.